The clone carrying this T cell receptor (beta chain) came up many times. Antigen specificity is unknown. Extractions gave at least 5 micrograms of total RNA per sample. These data belong to a study of blood T cells in healthy people across ages. A second PCR of 7 to 11 cycles used a sample-barcoded 5' primer and a J-beta primer mix. From the 5' RACE reads, TCRdb called clonotypes with MiXCR, one entry per CDR3 protein. The repertoire holds some 1.5 million distinct CDR3 sequences, with approximately 30% as singletons. Study-wide findings and caveats: The CMV status of each donor remained undetermined, and this could have confounded shifts in expanded clonotypes.

The clonotype originates from a woman aged 25 to 39 in good health. Sequencing was performed on blood.

The CDR3 nucleotides read TGCGCCAGCAGCCACGGGAGGGAGGGAGCGCCCGGGGCCTACGAGCAGTACTTC. Its translation: CASSHGREGAPGAYEQYF. The chain is built from TRBV4-3 and TRBJ2-7, with 8 nucleotides matching TRBD2. Germline CDR1 is LGHNA and CDR2 is YSLEER. The CDR3 spans 18 residues. The V segment lost 3 bases and the J segment 2 bases; nucleotides outside the gene matches: 15.